These T cell receptor beta chains were read from a single sample in a study of regulatory T cells in long-lasting Graves disease. TCRdb passed the multiplex PCR reads through MiXCR, listing each CDR3 protein once. Here the sample spans roughly 400,000 distinct CDR3 sequences, about 15% being singletons. The same data also went into a second study, on T cells in Graves' hyperthyroidism and ophthalmopathy.

The material was peripheral blood mononuclear cells (PBMCs), obtained at new diagnosis, from a patient treated with antithyroid drugs. The receptors derive from a woman aged 40 to 50 with Graves disease. The CDR3 runs from the conserved cysteine through the conserved F or W. D genes are given only for firm matches. A row's size may be missing; if present it is once, few, many or a size class.

abundance: -; v_gene: TRBV11-3; j_gene: TRBJ2-4; d_gene: TRBD2; CDR3nt: TGTGCCAGCAGCCCCCGGGAGGGGGGCGGGGAAAACATTCAGTACTTC; CDR3aa: CASSPREGGGENIQYF
abundance: -; v_gene: TRBV2; j_gene: TRBJ2-7; d_gene: -; CDR3nt: TGTGCCAGCAGTGATGTGACTGGTAGGGACGAGCAGTACTTC; CDR3aa: CASSDVTGRDEQYF
abundance: -; v_gene: TRBV5-5; j_gene: TRBJ1-5; d_gene: -; CDR3nt: TGTGCCAGCAACCTTGGTGGTACAGGATCGAATCAGCCCCAGCATTTT; CDR3aa: CASNLGGTGSNQPQHF
abundance: -; v_gene: TRBV20-1; j_gene: TRBJ1-5; d_gene: TRBD1; CDR3nt: TGCAGTGCTAGAGATGGGGGGACAGGCGTTAATAGCAATCAGCCCCAGCATTTT; CDR3aa: CSARDGGTGVNSNQPQHF
abundance: many; v_gene: TRBV7-6; j_gene: TRBJ1-6; d_gene: TRBD1; CDR3nt: TGTGCCAGCAGCCCCCAGACAGGGGGCCTGAATTCACCCCTCCACTTT; CDR3aa: CASSPQTGGLNSPLHF
abundance: many; v_gene: TRBV29-1; j_gene: TRBJ2-1; d_gene: -; CDR3nt: TGCAGCGTTGAAACGGGGCCAGCCTACAATGAGCAGTTCTTC; CDR3aa: CSVETGPAYNEQFF
abundance: -; v_gene: TRBV2; j_gene: TRBJ2-7; d_gene: TRBD2; CDR3nt: TGTGCCAGCAGGGCGACTAGCGGGTTCTCCTACGAGCAGTACTTC; CDR3aa: CASRATSGFSYEQYF
abundance: -; v_gene: TRBV29-1; j_gene: TRBJ1-1; d_gene: TRBD1; CDR3nt: TGCAGCGTTGGTTTAGTGACAGGGGACACTGAAGCTTTCTTT; CDR3aa: CSVGLVTGDTEAFF
abundance: many; v_gene: TRBV19; j_gene: TRBJ2-3; d_gene: TRBD2; CDR3nt: TGTGCCATACCTCCGACTAGCGGGAGCGGGGATACGCAGTATTTT; CDR3aa: CAIPPTSGSGDTQYF
abundance: many; v_gene: TRBV2; j_gene: TRBJ1-2; d_gene: TRBD1; CDR3nt: TGTGCCAGCAGTGAAGCGGGACAGGGCATTGGCTACACCTTC; CDR3aa: CASSEAGQGIGYTF
abundance: -; v_gene: TRBV5-4; j_gene: TRBJ1-1; d_gene: -; CDR3nt: TGTGCCAGCAGCTTGGGCGGACTCCAAATGAACACTGAAGCTTTCTTT; CDR3aa: CASSLGGLQMNTEAFF
abundance: many; v_gene: TRBV6-1; j_gene: TRBJ1-1; d_gene: TRBD1; CDR3nt: TGTGCCAGCAGTGCCGGGACAGGGATGAACACTGAAGCTTTCTTT; CDR3aa: CASSAGTGMNTEAFF
abundance: few; v_gene: TRBV19; j_gene: TRBJ2-6; d_gene: -; CDR3nt: TGTGCCAGTAGTACCCAAGGAGTATCTGGGGCCAACGTCCTGACTTTC; CDR3aa: CASSTQGVSGANVLTF
abundance: many; v_gene: TRBV20-1; j_gene: TRBJ2-2; d_gene: -; CDR3nt: TGCAGTGCTAGAGCGGCCGGGACGACGAACACCGGGGAGCTGTTTTTT; CDR3aa: CSARAAGTTNTGELFF
abundance: many; v_gene: TRBV7-3; j_gene: TRBJ2-6; d_gene: TRBD1; CDR3nt: TGTGCCAGCAGCTTAGGACAGGTCTCTGGGGCCAACGTCCTGACTTTC; CDR3aa: CASSLGQVSGANVLTF
abundance: -; v_gene: TRBV4-1; j_gene: TRBJ2-2; d_gene: TRBD2; CDR3nt: TGCGCCAGCAGCCAAGCGAGCGGGAGTGGCGGGGAGCTGTTTTTT; CDR3aa: CASSQASGSGGELFF
abundance: -; v_gene: TRBV7-9; j_gene: TRBJ2-3; d_gene: TRBD2; CDR3nt: TGTGCCAGCAGCTTGGGGACTAGCAGGACAGATACGCAGTATTTT; CDR3aa: CASSLGTSRTDTQYF
abundance: -; v_gene: TRBV2; j_gene: TRBJ2-7; d_gene: TRBD2; CDR3nt: TGTGCCAGCAGTGAAGCCCTAGCGGGAGGGCGGTACGAGCAGTACTTC; CDR3aa: CASSEALAGGRYEQYF
abundance: many; v_gene: TRBV12-3/TRBV12-4; j_gene: TRBJ2-2; d_gene: -; CDR3nt: TGTGCCAGCAAAAGGGGCGCGGGGACCGGGGAGCTGTTTTTT; CDR3aa: CASKRGAGTGELFF
abundance: -; v_gene: TRBV30; j_gene: TRBJ2-5; d_gene: -; CDR3nt: TGTGCCTGGAGTCTGTTGTTCGGGGAGACGACTGAGACCCAGTACTTC; CDR3aa: CAWSLLFGETTETQYF
abundance: many; v_gene: TRBV7-2; j_gene: TRBJ2-7; d_gene: -; CDR3nt: TGTGCCAGCAGCCTGGTATCAGGGACCGAGCAGTACTTC; CDR3aa: CASSLVSGTEQYF
abundance: -; v_gene: TRBV27; j_gene: TRBJ2-3; d_gene: -; CDR3nt: TGTGCCAGCAGTCCCAGCGGGCTCCTTCTTCTTAGCACAGATACGCAGTATTTT; CDR3aa: CASSPSGLLLLSTDTQYF
abundance: many; v_gene: TRBV6-2/TRBV6-3; j_gene: TRBJ2-3; d_gene: TRBD2; CDR3nt: TGTGCCAGCACCAAGACTAGCGTAGGAGATACGCAGTATTTT; CDR3aa: CASTKTSVGDTQYF
abundance: many; v_gene: TRBV12-3/TRBV12-4; j_gene: TRBJ2-5; d_gene: TRBD2; CDR3nt: TGTGCCAGCAGTTTACTCTTAGCGGGAGGGGGGGAGACCCAGTACTTC; CDR3aa: CASSLLLAGGGETQYF
abundance: many; v_gene: TRBV5-1; j_gene: TRBJ2-7; d_gene: TRBD2; CDR3nt: TGCGCCAGCAGCCCACTAGCGGGACCGGGCGAGCAGTACTTC; CDR3aa: CASSPLAGPGEQYF
abundance: many; v_gene: TRBV29-1; j_gene: TRBJ2-1; d_gene: TRBD2; CDR3nt: TGCAGCGTTGAAGGGCAAGCGGGAGCCCCCGGCAATGAGCAGTTCTTC; CDR3aa: CSVEGQAGAPGNEQFF
abundance: -; v_gene: TRBV27; j_gene: TRBJ2-2; d_gene: -; CDR3nt: TGTGCCAGCAGCGTCTCCGCCGGGGAGCTGTTTTTT; CDR3aa: CASSVSAGELFF
abundance: few; v_gene: TRBV7-3; j_gene: TRBJ2-3; d_gene: -; CDR3nt: TGTGCCAGCAGCTCGGGACGTTACGCAGATACGCAGTATTTT; CDR3aa: CASSSGRYADTQYF
abundance: many; v_gene: TRBV14; j_gene: TRBJ2-1; d_gene: TRBD2; CDR3nt: TGTGCCAGCAGCAGCCGGCCCGGGACTAGCGGGACCGGAATCTACAATGAGCAGTTCTTC; CDR3aa: CASSSRPGTSGTGIYNEQFF
abundance: many; v_gene: TRBV28; j_gene: TRBJ2-4; d_gene: TRBD2; CDR3nt: TGTGCCAGCAGTTTACCTAGCGGGAGAGTCAAAAACATTCAGTACTTC; CDR3aa: CASSLPSGRVKNIQYF
abundance: -; v_gene: TRBV28; j_gene: TRBJ1-1; d_gene: -; CDR3nt: TGTGCCAGCAGCCCCGTGCCAGACACTGAAGCTTTCTTT; CDR3aa: CASSPVPDTEAFF
abundance: -; v_gene: TRBV20-1; j_gene: TRBJ2-1; d_gene: TRBD2; CDR3nt: TGCAGTGCTGAGACTAGCGCCCGCAATGAGCAGTTCTTC; CDR3aa: CSAETSARNEQFF
abundance: many; v_gene: TRBV20-1; j_gene: TRBJ2-7; d_gene: -; CDR3nt: TGCAGTGCTACCCAACTAACCTCCTACGAGCAGTACTTC; CDR3aa: CSATQLTSYEQYF
abundance: many; v_gene: TRBV28; j_gene: TRBJ2-7; d_gene: TRBD2; CDR3nt: TGTGCCAGCCGGGGTTGGCAGGACCAAGCGGGAGAGTTTTTGTCCGAGCAGTACTTC; CDR3aa: CASRGWQDQAGEFLSEQYF
abundance: many; v_gene: TRBV12-3/TRBV12-4; j_gene: TRBJ1-2; d_gene: TRBD1; CDR3nt: TGTGCCAGCAGTTTATTGGCAGGGGGTTATGGCTACACCTTC; CDR3aa: CASSLLAGGYGYTF
abundance: -; v_gene: TRBV9; j_gene: TRBJ2-2; d_gene: -; CDR3nt: TGTGCCAGCAGCGTAGTCGGGATGAACACCCGGGAGCTGTTTTTT; CDR3aa: CASSVVGMNTRELFF
abundance: -; v_gene: TRBV20-1; j_gene: TRBJ2-3; d_gene: -; CDR3nt: TGCAGTGCTAGTGTCGGGGGGCCCTCAGATACGCAGTATTTT; CDR3aa: CSASVGGPSDTQYF
abundance: -; v_gene: TRBV20-1; j_gene: TRBJ2-7; d_gene: TRBD2; CDR3nt: TGCAGTGCTGTCCCTAGCGGCAATCCCTACGAGCAGTACTTC; CDR3aa: CSAVPSGNPYEQYF
abundance: -; v_gene: TRBV10-3; j_gene: TRBJ2-5; d_gene: -; CDR3nt: TGTGCCATCAGTGAGGGGTCGTACCAAGAGACCCAGTACTTC; CDR3aa: CAISEGSYQETQYF
abundance: many; v_gene: TRBV20-1; j_gene: TRBJ2-1; d_gene: TRBD2; CDR3nt: TGCAGTGCTAGAGATGCGGCCGGTAGCGGGATGGAGTTCTTC; CDR3aa: CSARDAAGSGMEFF
abundance: -; v_gene: TRBV7-9; j_gene: TRBJ2-3; d_gene: -; CDR3nt: TGTGCCAGCAGCTTAGAGCCTAGGGTCGGCACAGATACGCAGTATTTT; CDR3aa: CASSLEPRVGTDTQYF
abundance: many; v_gene: TRBV20-1; j_gene: TRBJ2-3; d_gene: -; CDR3nt: TGCAGTGCTAGAGTGGTGGATACGCAGTATTTT; CDR3aa: CSARVVDTQYF
abundance: many; v_gene: TRBV6-2/TRBV6-3; j_gene: TRBJ2-7; d_gene: -; CDR3nt: TGTGCCAGCAGTGTAACAAGGACTTCCTACGAGCAGTACTTC; CDR3aa: CASSVTRTSYEQYF
abundance: many; v_gene: TRBV27; j_gene: TRBJ2-5; d_gene: TRBD2; CDR3nt: TGTGCCAGCAGTGCCGGGACTAGCAAGGAGACCCAGTACTTC; CDR3aa: CASSAGTSKETQYF
abundance: many; v_gene: TRBV7-3; j_gene: TRBJ2-3; d_gene: TRBD2; CDR3nt: TGTGCCAGCAGCTTACTGCCTGGCGGGAGGGCCACAGATACGCAGTATTTT; CDR3aa: CASSLLPGGRATDTQYF
abundance: many; v_gene: TRBV29-1; j_gene: TRBJ1-1; d_gene: TRBD1; CDR3nt: TGCAGCGTTGGTCGCAGGGGGATGAACACTGAAGCTTTCTTT; CDR3aa: CSVGRRGMNTEAFF
abundance: -; v_gene: TRBV15; j_gene: TRBJ2-1; d_gene: -; CDR3nt: TGTGCCACCAGCAGAGAAAAAGGGGATGAGCAGTTCTTC; CDR3aa: CATSREKGDEQFF
abundance: many; v_gene: TRBV6-2/TRBV6-3; j_gene: TRBJ2-3; d_gene: TRBD1; CDR3nt: TGTGCCAGCAGTCCTGACAGGGGGACGAATACGCAGTATTTT; CDR3aa: CASSPDRGTNTQYF
abundance: many; v_gene: TRBV7-8; j_gene: TRBJ2-7; d_gene: -; CDR3nt: TGTGCCAGCAGCTTAGTAGGGGCATCGTACGAGCAGTACTTC; CDR3aa: CASSLVGASYEQYF
abundance: many; v_gene: TRBV6-1; j_gene: TRBJ1-1; d_gene: -; CDR3nt: TGTGCCAGCAGAACAGGGATCAACACTGAAGCTTTCTTT; CDR3aa: CASRTGINTEAFF
abundance: many; v_gene: TRBV28; j_gene: TRBJ2-7; d_gene: TRBD1; CDR3nt: TGTGCCAGCAGTACATTGACAGGGACCGAGCAGTACTTC; CDR3aa: CASSTLTGTEQYF
abundance: many; v_gene: TRBV19; j_gene: TRBJ2-4; d_gene: TRBD2; CDR3nt: TGTGCCAGTAGTAAGGGACTAGCGGGATCGAAGATCAAAAACATTCAGTACTTC; CDR3aa: CASSKGLAGSKIKNIQYF